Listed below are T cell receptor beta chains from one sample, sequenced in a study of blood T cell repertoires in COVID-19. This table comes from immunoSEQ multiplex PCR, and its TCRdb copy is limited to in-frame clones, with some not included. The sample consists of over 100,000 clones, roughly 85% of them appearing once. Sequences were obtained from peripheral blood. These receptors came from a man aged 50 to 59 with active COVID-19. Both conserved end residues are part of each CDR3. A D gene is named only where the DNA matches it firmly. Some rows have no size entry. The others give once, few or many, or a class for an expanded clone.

cdr3_nt: TGTGCCACCAGCAGCTCCGGGACAGGGGACACCCCCGGGCAGTACTTC; cdr3_aa: CATSSSGTGDTPGQYF; v_call: TRBV15; j_call: TRBJ2-7; d_call: TRBD1; clone_size: .
cdr3_nt: TGTGCCAGCAGTCCCCTAGCGGGGGGGGAAGAGACCCAGTACTTC; cdr3_aa: CASSPLAGGEETQYF; v_call: TRBV27; j_call: TRBJ2-5; d_call: TRBD2; clone_size: .
cdr3_nt: TGTGCCATACGACCCTCGGCGGGAGGGGAGCTGTTTTTT; cdr3_aa: CAIRPSAGGELFF; v_call: TRBV10-3; j_call: TRBJ2-2; d_call: .; clone_size: .
cdr3_nt: TGTGCCGGAGGGACAGGGTCCAATCAGCCCCAGCATTTT; cdr3_aa: CAGGTGSNQPQHF; v_call: TRBV6-5; j_call: TRBJ1-5; d_call: TRBD1; clone_size: .
cdr3_nt: TGTGCCAGCAGTGAAAGGGACAGGGGTTTCAACACCGGGGAGCTGTTTTTT; cdr3_aa: CASSERDRGFNTGELFF; v_call: TRBV2; j_call: TRBJ2-2; d_call: TRBD1; clone_size: .
cdr3_nt: TGTGCCAGCAGCTTAAGGGCCAGGGGGCTAAACGAGCAGTACTTC; cdr3_aa: CASSLRARGLNEQYF; v_call: TRBV11-1; j_call: TRBJ2-7; d_call: TRBD1; clone_size: .
cdr3_nt: TGTGCCAGCAGTCCCTCTTCAGCGGGGTACTACGAGCAGTACTTC; cdr3_aa: CASSPSSAGYYEQYF; v_call: TRBV6-6; j_call: TRBJ2-7; d_call: TRBD2; clone_size: .
cdr3_nt: TGCGCCAGCAGCCATAGACAGGGGAAGGTAGTTGGAAACACCATATATTTT; cdr3_aa: CASSHRQGKVVGNTIYF; v_call: TRBV4-1; j_call: TRBJ1-3; d_call: TRBD1; clone_size: .
cdr3_nt: TGTGCCAGCACTTCCGGGGGGCGCGATCGAAGCGAGCAGTACTTC; cdr3_aa: CASTSGGRDRSEQYF; v_call: TRBV5-4; j_call: TRBJ2-7; d_call: .; clone_size: few
cdr3_nt: TGCGCCAGCAGCGTCGCGGGGGAACAAGATACGCAGTATTTT; cdr3_aa: CASSVAGEQDTQYF; v_call: TRBV5-1; j_call: TRBJ2-3; d_call: TRBD2; clone_size: .
cdr3_nt: TGTGCCAGCAGCGTAGCCCCACTCCAAGAGACCCAGTACTTC; cdr3_aa: CASSVAPLQETQYF; v_call: TRBV3-1/TRBV3-2; j_call: TRBJ2-5; d_call: .; clone_size: few
cdr3_nt: TGTGCTAGTGGTTTCCGGGACACTGAAGCTTTCTTT; cdr3_aa: CASGFRDTEAFF; v_call: TRBV12-5; j_call: TRBJ1-1; d_call: .; clone_size: .
cdr3_nt: TGTGCCAGCAGCGTAGGGACGGGTTCTTTAGCGGAGCAGTTCTTC; cdr3_aa: CASSVGTGSLAEQFF; v_call: TRBV9; j_call: TRBJ2-1; d_call: .; clone_size: .
cdr3_nt: TGCAGTGCTAACGACAGGGAGGAGTACACCTTC; cdr3_aa: CSANDREEYTF; v_call: TRBV20-1; j_call: TRBJ1-2; d_call: TRBD1; clone_size: .
cdr3_nt: TGTGCCAGCAGCACCAGTGGGCGGGGGGGCCCAGAGACCCAGTACTTC; cdr3_aa: CASSTSGRGGPETQYF; v_call: TRBV11-2; j_call: TRBJ2-5; d_call: TRBD2; clone_size: .
cdr3_nt: TGTGCCAGCAGCAGGACAGGGGGCAAAGGGGCCAACGTCCTGACTTTC; cdr3_aa: CASSRTGGKGANVLTF; v_call: TRBV6-2/TRBV6-3; j_call: TRBJ2-6; d_call: TRBD1; clone_size: .
cdr3_nt: TGTGCCAGCAGGGACACAGGGCCCAACACTGAAGCTTTCTTT; cdr3_aa: CASRDTGPNTEAFF; v_call: TRBV25-1; j_call: TRBJ1-1; d_call: .; clone_size: .
cdr3_nt: TGTGCCAGCAGCTTAGGAACTAGTATTAGAGATACGCAGTATTTT; cdr3_aa: CASSLGTSIRDTQYF; v_call: TRBV7-2; j_call: TRBJ2-3; d_call: .; clone_size: .
cdr3_nt: TGTGCCAGCAGCCTCCTGGAGGAGGGTAATTTGGGGTTTCAGTACTTC; cdr3_aa: CASSLLEEGNLGFQYF; v_call: TRBV5-6; j_call: TRBJ2-4; d_call: .; clone_size: .
cdr3_nt: TGCGCCAGCAGCCCCATAGGCGGGGGTAACACCGGGGAGCTGTTTTTT; cdr3_aa: CASSPIGGGNTGELFF; v_call: TRBV4-1; j_call: TRBJ2-2; d_call: TRBD2; clone_size: once
cdr3_nt: TGTGCCATCAGGGTGGCTAGCGGCAGCACAGATACGCAGTATTTT; cdr3_aa: CAIRVASGSTDTQYF; v_call: TRBV10-3; j_call: TRBJ2-3; d_call: TRBD2; clone_size: .
cdr3_nt: TGTGCCAGCAGCTATTTGACAGCTTACGAGCAGTACTTC; cdr3_aa: CASSYLTAYEQYF; v_call: TRBV7-9; j_call: TRBJ2-7; d_call: .; clone_size: .
cdr3_nt: TGTGCCAGCAGCTCGCGGGGAAACACCGGGGAGCTGTTTTTT; cdr3_aa: CASSSRGNTGELFF; v_call: TRBV5-4; j_call: TRBJ2-2; d_call: .; clone_size: .
cdr3_nt: TGTGCCAGCAGCTTGGGCAGGGCCCAGCCCCAGCATTTT; cdr3_aa: CASSLGRAQPQHF; v_call: TRBV5-6; j_call: TRBJ1-5; d_call: .; clone_size: .
cdr3_nt: TGTGCCAGCAGGAGACTAGCGGTTAGCACAGATACGCAGTATTTT; cdr3_aa: CASRRLAVSTDTQYF; v_call: TRBV5-8; j_call: TRBJ2-3; d_call: TRBD2; clone_size: .
cdr3_nt: TGTGCCTGGGGACAGGGGTTGGATCAGCCCCAGCATTTT; cdr3_aa: CAWGQGLDQPQHF; v_call: TRBV30; j_call: TRBJ1-5; d_call: TRBD1; clone_size: .
cdr3_nt: TGTGCCAGCAGCAAACTCCAGGGGCAAGCTGGAAACACCATATATTTT; cdr3_aa: CASSKLQGQAGNTIYF; v_call: TRBV11-2; j_call: TRBJ1-3; d_call: .; clone_size: few
cdr3_nt: TGTGCCAGCAGCCCGACGGGCGGGGGGGCCTATGAGCAGTTCTTC; cdr3_aa: CASSPTGGGAYEQFF; v_call: TRBV11-2; j_call: TRBJ2-1; d_call: TRBD2; clone_size: .
cdr3_nt: TGTGCCAGCAGCTTGGACAGATATAATTCACCCCTCCACTTT; cdr3_aa: CASSLDRYNSPLHF; v_call: TRBV5-4; j_call: TRBJ1-6; d_call: .; clone_size: .
cdr3_nt: TGTGCAAGGACAGTTTCCCCTAACTATGGCTACACCTTC; cdr3_aa: CARTVSPNYGYTF; v_call: TRBV30; j_call: TRBJ1-2; d_call: .; clone_size: .
cdr3_nt: TGTGCCAGCAGTTACAGGACTAGCGGGGGCGATTCCACAGATACGCAGTATTTT; cdr3_aa: CASSYRTSGGDSTDTQYF; v_call: TRBV6-2/TRBV6-3; j_call: TRBJ2-3; d_call: TRBD2; clone_size: .
cdr3_nt: TGTGCCAGCAGCTCCTCGACAGGGAAGCCCTACGAGCAGTACTTC; cdr3_aa: CASSSSTGKPYEQYF; v_call: TRBV11-2; j_call: TRBJ2-7; d_call: TRBD1; clone_size: once
cdr3_nt: TGCGCCAGCAGCTTTAGAGCTGATTCCAATTCACCCCTCCACTTT; cdr3_aa: CASSFRADSNSPLHF; v_call: TRBV5-1; j_call: TRBJ1-6; d_call: .; clone_size: few
cdr3_nt: TGTGCCAGCAGCTCGACCGGGTGGACTAATGAAAAACTGTTTTTT; cdr3_aa: CASSSTGWTNEKLFF; v_call: TRBV7-2; j_call: TRBJ1-4; d_call: .; clone_size: .
cdr3_nt: TGTGCCAGCAGCAAACACCGATCAGGGGTGGACAGTGGGCCAGAGCGCTCCTACGAGCAGTACTTC; cdr3_aa: CASSKHRSGVDSGPERSYEQYF; v_call: TRBV21-1; j_call: TRBJ2-7; d_call: .; clone_size: .
cdr3_nt: TGTGCCAGCAGCTTCTGGACAAGTTTTAAATCACCCCTCCACTTT; cdr3_aa: CASSFWTSFKSPLHF; v_call: TRBV5-6; j_call: TRBJ1-6; d_call: .; clone_size: .
cdr3_nt: TGTGCCAGCAGTGGGTACAGGGGGTCAGGCTATGGCTACACCTTC; cdr3_aa: CASSGYRGSGYGYTF; v_call: TRBV25-1; j_call: TRBJ1-2; d_call: TRBD1; clone_size: .
cdr3_nt: TGTGCCAGCAGTTTTTCGGGTATTGCGAACACTGAAGCTTTCTTT; cdr3_aa: CASSFSGIANTEAFF; v_call: TRBV27; j_call: TRBJ1-1; d_call: .; clone_size: .
cdr3_nt: TGCGCCAGCAGCACCGGGGGAGCTAACACCGGGGAGCTGTTTTTT; cdr3_aa: CASSTGGANTGELFF; v_call: TRBV5-1; j_call: TRBJ2-2; d_call: .; clone_size: few
cdr3_nt: TGTGCCAGCAGGAGGACAGCTCGGAATGGCTACACCTTC; cdr3_aa: CASRRTARNGYTF; v_call: TRBV12-3/TRBV12-4; j_call: TRBJ1-2; d_call: .; clone_size: .
cdr3_nt: TGTGCCACCAGCTTCGTCAGGGGATTCCACGAGCAGTACTTC; cdr3_aa: CATSFVRGFHEQYF; v_call: TRBV15; j_call: TRBJ2-7; d_call: .; clone_size: few
cdr3_nt: TGTGCCTGGAGCGGGGGGAGGGGGCAAGAGACCCAGTACTTC; cdr3_aa: CAWSGGRGQETQYF; v_call: TRBV30; j_call: TRBJ2-5; d_call: .; clone_size: .
cdr3_nt: TGCGCCAGCAGCCAAGTTGGGGGGGGAACCACAGATACGCAGTATTTT; cdr3_aa: CASSQVGGGTTDTQYF; v_call: TRBV4-1; j_call: TRBJ2-3; d_call: TRBD2; clone_size: .
cdr3_nt: TGCAGTCCTCTGACGCCGGGGCAGTACTTC; cdr3_aa: CSPLTPGQYF; v_call: TRBV20-1; j_call: TRBJ2-7; d_call: .; clone_size: .
cdr3_nt: TGTGCCAGCAACTTTCGACTAGCCACAGATACGCAGTATTTT; cdr3_aa: CASNFRLATDTQYF; v_call: TRBV5-8; j_call: TRBJ2-3; d_call: TRBD2; clone_size: .
cdr3_nt: TGTGCCAGCAGTTACATGGACACACTGGGCTACACCTTC; cdr3_aa: CASSYMDTLGYTF; v_call: TRBV6-2/TRBV6-3; j_call: TRBJ1-2; d_call: .; clone_size: .
cdr3_nt: TGTGCCAGCAGCCAAGAGGGAGGGTATAGCTCCAATCAGCCCCAGCATTTT; cdr3_aa: CASSQEGGYSSNQPQHF; v_call: TRBV3-1/TRBV3-2; j_call: TRBJ1-5; d_call: .; clone_size: .
cdr3_nt: TGTGCCTGGACCCCCCGGGTATATGGCTACACCTTC; cdr3_aa: CAWTPRVYGYTF; v_call: TRBV30; j_call: TRBJ1-2; d_call: .; clone_size: few
cdr3_nt: TGTGCCATCACGCCCGGTACAGATACGCAGTATTTT; cdr3_aa: CAITPGTDTQYF; v_call: TRBV10-3; j_call: TRBJ2-3; d_call: .; clone_size: .
cdr3_nt: TGTGCCATCAATTCGGGCGGGACAGGGTCGGGCGAGCAGTACTTC; cdr3_aa: CAINSGGTGSGEQYF; v_call: TRBV10-3; j_call: TRBJ2-7; d_call: TRBD1; clone_size: .
cdr3_nt: TGTGCCAGCAGCGGTACTAGCGGGGGGATTCTAGGAGATACGCAGTATTTT; cdr3_aa: CASSGTSGGILGDTQYF; v_call: TRBV9; j_call: TRBJ2-3; d_call: TRBD2; clone_size: .
cdr3_nt: TGCGCCAGCAGCCAAGGACTAGCGGGGCTAGAGACCCAGTACTTC; cdr3_aa: CASSQGLAGLETQYF; v_call: TRBV4-3; j_call: TRBJ2-5; d_call: TRBD2; clone_size: .
cdr3_nt: TGCGCCAGCAGCCCTAGGACAGGGGCCGGGGAGCTGTTTTTT; cdr3_aa: CASSPRTGAGELFF; v_call: TRBV5-1; j_call: TRBJ2-2; d_call: TRBD1; clone_size: .
cdr3_nt: TGTGCCAGCATCCAGACTAGCGGGGTATACAATGAGCAGTTCTTC; cdr3_aa: CASIQTSGVYNEQFF; v_call: TRBV6-5; j_call: TRBJ2-1; d_call: TRBD2; clone_size: .
cdr3_nt: TGTGCCAGCAGCGTAGGCGTAGCGGCAACAGATACGCAGTATTTT; cdr3_aa: CASSVGVAATDTQYF; v_call: TRBV9; j_call: TRBJ2-3; d_call: .; clone_size: .
cdr3_nt: TGTGCCAGCAGTTTTTTGACGGGGTTGTATACGCAGTATTTT; cdr3_aa: CASSFLTGLYTQYF; v_call: TRBV28; j_call: TRBJ2-3; d_call: .; clone_size: .
cdr3_nt: TGTGCCAGCAGTCAGGGGAGCTACGAGCAGTACTTC; cdr3_aa: CASSQGSYEQYF; v_call: TRBV6-5; j_call: TRBJ2-7; d_call: .; clone_size: .
cdr3_nt: TGTGCCAGCAGCTTATTCGGGGGGGAAGATACGCAGTATTTT; cdr3_aa: CASSLFGGEDTQYF; v_call: TRBV7-2; j_call: TRBJ2-3; d_call: TRBD2; clone_size: .
cdr3_nt: TGTGCCAGCAGCTTGGCCGTAAACACCGGGGAGCTGTTTTTT; cdr3_aa: CASSLAVNTGELFF; v_call: TRBV5-8; j_call: TRBJ2-2; d_call: .; clone_size: .
cdr3_nt: TGCAGCGTCCCTCATCGGAACTATGGCTACACCTTC; cdr3_aa: CSVPHRNYGYTF; v_call: TRBV29-1; j_call: TRBJ1-2; d_call: .; clone_size: .